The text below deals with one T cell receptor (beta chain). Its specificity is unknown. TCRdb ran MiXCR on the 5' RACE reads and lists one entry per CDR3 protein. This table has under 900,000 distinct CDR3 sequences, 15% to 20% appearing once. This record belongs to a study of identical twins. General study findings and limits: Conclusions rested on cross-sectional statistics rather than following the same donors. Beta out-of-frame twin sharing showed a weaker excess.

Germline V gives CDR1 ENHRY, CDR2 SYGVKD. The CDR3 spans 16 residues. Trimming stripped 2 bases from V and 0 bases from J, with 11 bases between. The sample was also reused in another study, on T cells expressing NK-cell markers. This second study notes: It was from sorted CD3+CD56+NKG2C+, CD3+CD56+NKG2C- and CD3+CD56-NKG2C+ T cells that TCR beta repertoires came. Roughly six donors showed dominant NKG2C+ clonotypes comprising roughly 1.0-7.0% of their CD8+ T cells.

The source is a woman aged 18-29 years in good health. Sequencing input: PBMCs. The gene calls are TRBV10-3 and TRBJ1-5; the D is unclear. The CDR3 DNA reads TGTGCCATCAGTGAGGGAAGAATTCATAGCAATCAGCCCCAGCATTTT. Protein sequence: CAISEGRIHSNQPQHF.